A selection of T cell receptor beta chains follows, all from one sample in a study of T cell responses to AZD1222 COVID-19 vaccine. Clones were sequenced by immunoSEQ multiplex PCR, and TCRdb holds only the in-frame ones, with some missing. The sample carries 100,000 or so clones, around 86% recorded once. The sequencing used peripheral blood, collected on day 0 of AZD1222 vaccination. The source of these receptors is an adult in good health. The CDR3 runs from the conserved cysteine through the conserved F or W. A D gene is named only where the DNA matches it firmly. A clone size is listed for some rows: how often the clone was seen (once, few, many), or a class if it is expanded.

abundance	d_gene	v_gene	j_gene	CDR3aa	CDR3nt
NA	TRBD1	TRBV6-1	TRBJ1-5	CASSERGDRGQQPQHF	TGTGCCAGCAGTGAAAGGGGGGACAGGGGGCAGCAGCCCCAGCATTTT
NA	TRBD1	TRBV7-9	TRBJ2-2	CASSFRDREETGELFF	TGTGCCAGCAGCTTCCGGGACAGGGAGGAAACCGGGGAGCTGTTTTTT
NA	NA	TRBV5-1	TRBJ2-5	CASSQRRETQYF	TGCGCCAGCAGCCAGAGGAGAGAGACCCAGTACTTC
NA	TRBD1	TRBV13	TRBJ2-7	CASSLGSGQGSYEQYF	TGTGCCAGCAGCTTAGGCTCAGGACAGGGCTCCTACGAGCAGTACTTC
NA	NA	TRBV12-3/TRBV12-4	TRBJ1-4	CATRRDEKLFF	TGTGCCACCCGGAGGGATGAAAAACTGTTTTTT
NA	NA	TRBV2	TRBJ1-2	CASSVRLGYTF	TGTGCCAGCAGTGTCCGTCTTGGCTACACCTTC
NA	NA	TRBV7-9	TRBJ1-1	CASSWGTEAFF	TGTGCCAGCAGCTGGGGGACGGAAGCTTTCTTT
NA	TRBD1	TRBV4-1	TRBJ1-1	CASSQAGGNTEAFF	TGCGCCAGCAGCCAAGCAGGGGGAAACACTGAAGCTTTCTTT
NA	NA	TRBV6-4	TRBJ2-7	CASSDSPQGGEQYF	TGTGCCAGCAGTGACTCTCCGCAGGGCGGCGAGCAGTACTTC
NA	NA	TRBV12-3/TRBV12-4	TRBJ2-1	CASSLEGWDGQFF	TGTGCCAGCAGTTTAGAAGGGTGGGACGGGCAGTTCTTC
NA	NA	TRBV29-1	TRBJ1-2	CSVVGAVGSGYTF	TGCAGCGTTGTGGGCGCGGTAGGGTCCGGCTACACCTTC
NA	NA	TRBV6-1	TRBJ2-5	CASSERLAETQYF	TGTGCCAGCAGTGAACGACTCGCTGAGACCCAGTACTTC
NA	TRBD2	TRBV7-9	TRBJ2-7	CASSLVSGRAYEQYF	TGTGCCAGCAGCTTAGTTAGCGGGAGGGCATACGAGCAGTACTTC
once	NA	TRBV19	TRBJ1-1	CASSINMNTEAFF	TGTGCCAGTAGTATCAACATGAACACTGAAGCTTTCTTT
NA	TRBD1	TRBV11-2	TRBJ2-1	CASSLYRGPNEQFF	TGTGCCAGCAGCTTATACAGGGGGCCGAATGAGCAGTTCTTC
NA	NA	TRBV29-1	TRBJ2-2	CSVSGGTNTGELFF	TGCAGCGTTTCAGGCGGGACGAACACCGGGGAGCTGTTTTTT
NA	NA	TRBV5-4	TRBJ2-2	CASSRDGTGELFF	TGTGCCAGCAGCCGCGACGGAACCGGGGAGCTGTTTTTT
few	TRBD2	TRBV6-2/TRBV6-3	TRBJ2-1	CASSWVSGPSYNEQFF	TGTGCCAGCAGTTGGGTTAGCGGGCCTTCCTACAATGAGCAGTTCTTC
NA	NA	TRBV20-1	TRBJ2-7	CSASPLTGLGREQYF	TGCAGTGCTAGTCCCCTAACAGGGTTGGGGAGGGAGCAGTACTTC
NA	NA	TRBV7-2	TRBJ1-1	CASSLWGLEAFF	TGTGCCAGCAGCTTATGGGGGCTTGAAGCTTTCTTT
NA	NA	TRBV7-2	TRBJ1-1	CASSLGRENTEAFF	TGTGCCAGCAGCTTGGGCAGAGAGAACACTGAAGCTTTCTTT
few	NA	TRBV11-2	TRBJ2-1	CASSSQAYNEQFF	TGTGCCAGCAGCTCACAGGCTTACAATGAGCAGTTCTTC
NA	NA	TRBV29-1	TRBJ2-3	CSVGGQRTDTQYF	TGCAGCGTTGGGGGACAACGGACAGATACGCAGTATTTT
NA	NA	TRBV9	TRBJ1-1	CASSVQGSATEAFF	TGTGCCAGCAGCGTACAGGGGTCGGCCACTGAAGCTTTCTTT
NA	TRBD1	TRBV18	TRBJ2-5	CASSPPQGARNQETQYF	TGTGCCAGCTCGCCCCCGCAGGGGGCTAGGAACCAAGAGACCCAGTACTTC